This T cell receptor beta chain was retrieved from a study of T cell repertoires in cytomegalovirus infection. Study overall: HLA-B-restricted CMV epitopes that are well studied, plus recently identified HLA-C-restricted ones, were used by the study. Public TCR beta signatures marked donors with CMV infection and the matching HLA. General observations from the study: Dominating the ex vivo response were TCR beta clonotypes that were CMV-specific and HLA-C-restricted.

One entry per CDR3 protein, called by TCRdb with MiXCR from the reads. This repertoire shows about half a million distinct CDR3 sequences, around 30% found once; its top ten account for roughly a sixth. The germline gives CDR1 LGHNA, CDR2 YNFKEQ. The V and J ends lost 4 bases and 2 bases respectively, with 13 bases between them. This CDR3 comprises 15 residues. There are a few counts of this clonotype. The antigen is unknown. The sample was cultured PBMCs, taken from culture after CMV antigen stimulation. This TCR was sampled from a human donor in good health (CMV status not recorded). Some clones in this sample may be carry-over from other donors' samples. J is TRBJ2-3 and V is TRBV4-2; the D call may be TRBD1 or TRBD2 (5 bases each). Written as DNA, the CDR3 is TGTGCCAGCAGCCCGGGACGCGACCCCACAGATACGCAGTATTTT. Its protein product is CASSPGRDPTDTQYF.